The source of this T cell receptor beta chain is a study of T cell responses to AZD1222 COVID-19 vaccine (dated by TCRdb to the early 2020s). For the wider study: AZD1222 recipients whose second dose came at about 4 weeks and those whose second dose came at about 12 weeks were combined into one group, since spike-specific TCR depth and breadth did not differ between the two schedules. TCR sequencing covered about 230 trial participants: 207 given two doses of AZD1222 and around 25 given two doses of MenACWY control vaccine. Trial participants were enrolled by age into 18-55, 56-69 and 70-plus year subgroups, with roughly 160, 29 and 62 TCR-sequenced participants respectively.

General study outcomes and caveats: Because no day 14 peak-response samples were available, the repertoires could be characterized only after the peak T cell response. Participants were mostly white British and included more females than males, and it was suggested by the authors that clonal diversity may have been underestimated. Nearly half of unique spike-specific TCRs reportedly recognized epitopes outside regions mutated in the B.1.351 and B.1.1.7 variants. Conclusions about previously exposed vaccinees are limited because only five to seven AZD1222 recipients were SARS-CoV-2 seropositive at baseline. Vaccine-associated CD4 TCRs spanned the whole spike protein, with dominant responses in regions 160-218 and 743-854. Spike-specific TCR breadth and depth rose significantly after two AZD1222 doses compared with day 0 and with MenACWY recipients. The 56-69-year group was small, and its depth increase did not reach significance, likely because of low power.

Regarding this clone: Its antigen is not yet known. No base quality information exists; no much larger clone differs at one position.

Sample time point, as interpreted from the label and publication: baseline before first vaccination. Vaccinee samples were obtained from the UK trials COV001 and COV002, which included a single-blind randomized controlled phase 2/3 trial of AZD1222 (ChAdOx1 nCoV-19) in healthy adults. For TCRbeta chain sequencing, PBMC samples were collected from trial participants at day 0 and at day 28 after the second dose. The CDR3 regions of human TCRbeta chains were analyzed by immunosequencing. Per the authors' processing: Repertoire TCRs were checked for matches against a reference library of SARS-CoV-2-specific TCRs that had been generated using the MIRA antigen-specificity platform. Breadth was defined as the fraction of unique TCRs that were SARS-CoV-2-associated, and depth was defined as the fraction of total T cells that were SARS-CoV-2-associated. Using the MIRA data, each spike-specific TCR was assigned both to the spike region to which the TCR was reactive and to a CD4 or CD8 class. Log10-transformed breadth and depth values were compared by one-way ANOVA with Sidak's multiple comparisons tests. The table was pulled from immuneACCESS by TCRdb, which kept in-frame rearrangements only. Such tables lose some clones; where checked, under half of the loss comes from unresolved V genes, and the rest has no known cause. V and J calls and clone size are as listed in that table; D and trimming were resolved from the DNA. Recorded for this sample are around 180,000 clones; around 88% of them occurred a single time. The top ten clones comprise more than 0.4% of the sample.

The CDR3 runs 17 amino acids, cysteine and phenylalanine included. The sequence is cut down to CDR3 DNA, 51 bases in frame from base 1. V and J are trimmed by 4 bases and 3 bases, and the gene matches miss 9 bases of the junction. CDR1 and CDR2, per the germline V gene, are LGHNA and YSLEER. This chain is built from TRBV4-3 and TRBJ1-2, with 12 middle bases fitting TRBD1. The sequence came from an adult in good health. The material sequenced was peripheral blood, taken on day 0 of AZD1222 vaccination. This receptor carries the CDR3 CASSLSRDRGPDYGYTF. The nucleotide sequence is given as TGCGCCAGCAGCCTCTCGAGGGACAGGGGGCCAGACTATGGCTACACCTTC.